This note documents a single T cell receptor beta chain sequence. This specimen comes from a study of CD8 T cells in Susac syndrome. RNA amounts of about 0.5 to 1 ug underwent reverse transcription with random hexamers. TCRdb ran MiXCR on the immunoSEQ multiplex PCR reads and lists one entry per CDR3 protein. Of 400,000 to 550,000 distinct CDR3 sequences in the sample, about 85% are singletons; the top ten hold 0.12%. The CDR3 contains 16 residues. The germline CDR1 and CDR2 sequences are SGHTA and FQGNSA. Deletions cut 2 bases from V and 1 base from J, with 13 bases between. This TCR was sampled from a human donor with multiple sclerosis. The V gene is TRBV7-2, the J gene TRBJ2-3, with a weak D call TRBD2 (5 bases). The sequenced sample consisted of CD8+ T cells from PBMCs. The CDR3 reads CASSLTPGRGTDTQYF. As DNA, the CDR3 is TGTGCCAGCAGCTTAACCCCCGGGCGGGGCACAGATACGCAGTATTTT.